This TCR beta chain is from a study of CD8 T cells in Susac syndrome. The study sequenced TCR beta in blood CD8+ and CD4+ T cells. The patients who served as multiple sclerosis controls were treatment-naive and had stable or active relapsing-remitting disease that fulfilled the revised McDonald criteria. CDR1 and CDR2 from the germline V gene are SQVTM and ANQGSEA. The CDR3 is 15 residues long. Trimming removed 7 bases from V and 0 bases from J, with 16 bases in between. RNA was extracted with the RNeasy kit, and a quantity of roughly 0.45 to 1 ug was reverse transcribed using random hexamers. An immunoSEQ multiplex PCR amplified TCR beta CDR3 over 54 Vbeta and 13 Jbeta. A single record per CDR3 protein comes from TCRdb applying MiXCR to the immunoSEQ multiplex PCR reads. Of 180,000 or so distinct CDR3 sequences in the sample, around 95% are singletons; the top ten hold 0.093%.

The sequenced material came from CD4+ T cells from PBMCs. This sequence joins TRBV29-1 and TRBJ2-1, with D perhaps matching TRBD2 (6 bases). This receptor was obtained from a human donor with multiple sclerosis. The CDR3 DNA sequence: TGCAGCGACCGCATAGCGGTGGCCTCCTACAATGAGCAGTTCTTC. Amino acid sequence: CSDRIAVASYNEQFF.